Sequencing of this T cell receptor beta chain was carried out in a study of blood T cell repertoires in COVID-19. Study in general: Whether acute or convalescent, the COVID-19 samples came from the United States, Italy and Spain. In each case, the material was cDNA or gDNA derived from T cells, B-cell-depleted T cells, or PBMCs.

Germline V gives CDR1 SNHLY, CDR2 FYNNEI. With 7 bases removed from V and 2 bases from J, the gap between germline ends came to 18 bases. The CDR3 is 16 amino acids. In the original analysis: Reference gene primers were amplified, and this amplification served to estimate nucleated cell counts. The repertoire was sequenced with immunoSEQ multiplex PCR; TCRdb's copy has only in-frame clones and lacks some. V and J calls and clone size are copied from that table; D and trimming were computed from the DNA. This sample has a few hundred thousand clones, with approximately 84% found just once. Recovery meant two consecutive negative NP/OP PCR tests, professional clearance, or resolved symptoms.

V usage is TRBV2 and J usage is TRBJ1-3, with D maybe TRBD1 (6 bases). The clonotype was recovered from a man aged 40-55 years who had recovered from COVID-19. Sequenced input: PBMCs or T cells enriched from blood (not recorded which). The CDR3 sequence: CASTGQRKGPGNTIYF. In nucleotides, the CDR3 is TGTGCCAGCACCGGACAGCGAAAGGGGCCTGGAAACACCATATATTTT.